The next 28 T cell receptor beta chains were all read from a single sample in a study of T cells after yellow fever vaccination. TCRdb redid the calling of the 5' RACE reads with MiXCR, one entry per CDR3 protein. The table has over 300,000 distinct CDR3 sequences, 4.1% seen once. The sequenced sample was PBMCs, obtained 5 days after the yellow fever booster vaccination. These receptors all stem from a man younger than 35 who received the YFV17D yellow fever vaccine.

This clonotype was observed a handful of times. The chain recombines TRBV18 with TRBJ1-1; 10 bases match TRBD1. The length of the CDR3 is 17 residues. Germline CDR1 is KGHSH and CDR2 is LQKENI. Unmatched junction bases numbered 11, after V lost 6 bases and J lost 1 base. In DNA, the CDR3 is TGTGCCAGCTCCCAATACCCGGGACAGGGGACGAACACTGAAGCTTTCTTT. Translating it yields CASSQYPGQGTNTEAFF.

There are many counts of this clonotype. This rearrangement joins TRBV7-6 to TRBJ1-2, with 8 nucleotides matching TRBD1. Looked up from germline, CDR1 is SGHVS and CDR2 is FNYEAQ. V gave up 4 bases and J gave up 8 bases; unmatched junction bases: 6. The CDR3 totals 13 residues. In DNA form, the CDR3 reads TGTGCCAGCAGCTCGGACAGGGCGGGAGGCTACACCTTC. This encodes CASSSDRAGGYTF. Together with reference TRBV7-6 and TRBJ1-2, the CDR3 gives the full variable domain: GAGVSQSPRYKVTKRGQDVALRCDPISGHVSLYWYRQALGQGPEFLTYFNYEAQQDKSGLPNDRFSAERPEGSISTLTIQRTEQRDSAMYRCASSSDRAGGYTFGSGTRLTVV.

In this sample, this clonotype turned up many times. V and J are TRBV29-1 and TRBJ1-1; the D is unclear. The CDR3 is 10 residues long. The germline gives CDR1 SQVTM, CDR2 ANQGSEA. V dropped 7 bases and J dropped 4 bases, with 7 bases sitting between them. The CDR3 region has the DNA TGCAGCGAGGGAGGCACTGAAGCTTTCTTT. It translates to CSEGGTEAFF.

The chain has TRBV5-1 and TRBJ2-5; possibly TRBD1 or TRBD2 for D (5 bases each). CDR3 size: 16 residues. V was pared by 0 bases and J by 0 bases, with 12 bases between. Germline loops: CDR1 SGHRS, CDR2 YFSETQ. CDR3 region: CASSLARGPNQETQYF. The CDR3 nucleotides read TGCGCCAGCAGCTTGGCCCGGGGACCTAACCAAGAGACCCAGTACTTC.

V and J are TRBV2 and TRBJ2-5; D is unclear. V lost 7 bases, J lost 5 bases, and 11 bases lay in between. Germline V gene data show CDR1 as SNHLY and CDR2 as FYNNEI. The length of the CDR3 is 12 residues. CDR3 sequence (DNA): TGTGCCAGCAAGTTAGGGCGGGAGACCCAGTACTTC. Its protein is CASKLGRETQYF.

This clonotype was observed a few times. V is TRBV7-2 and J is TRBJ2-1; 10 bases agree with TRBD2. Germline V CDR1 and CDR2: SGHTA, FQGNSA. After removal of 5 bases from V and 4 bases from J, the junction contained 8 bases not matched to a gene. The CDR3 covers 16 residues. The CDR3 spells CASSHSSGGQYNEQFF. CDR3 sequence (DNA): TGTGCCAGCAGCCATTCTAGCGGGGGCCAATACAATGAGCAGTTCTTC.

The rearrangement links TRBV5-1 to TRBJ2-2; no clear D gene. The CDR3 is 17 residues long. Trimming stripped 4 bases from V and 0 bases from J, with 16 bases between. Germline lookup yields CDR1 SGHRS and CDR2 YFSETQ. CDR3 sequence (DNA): TGCGCCAGCAGCGACGGTCGGTGGGGATCGAACACCGGGGAGCTGTTTTTT. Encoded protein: CASSDGRWGSNTGELFF.

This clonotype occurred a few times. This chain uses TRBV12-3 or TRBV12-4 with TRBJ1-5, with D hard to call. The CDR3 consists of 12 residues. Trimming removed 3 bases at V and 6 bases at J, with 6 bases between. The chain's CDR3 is CASSFNGQPQHF. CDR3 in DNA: TGTGCCAGCAGTTTCAATGGTCAGCCCCAGCATTTT.

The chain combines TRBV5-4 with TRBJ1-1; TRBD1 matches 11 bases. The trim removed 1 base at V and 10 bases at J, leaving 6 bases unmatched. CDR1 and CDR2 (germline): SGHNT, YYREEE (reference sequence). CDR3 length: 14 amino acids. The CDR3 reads CASSLYSGTGGAFF. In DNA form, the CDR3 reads TGTGCCAGCAGCTTGTACTCCGGGACAGGGGGAGCTTTCTTT.

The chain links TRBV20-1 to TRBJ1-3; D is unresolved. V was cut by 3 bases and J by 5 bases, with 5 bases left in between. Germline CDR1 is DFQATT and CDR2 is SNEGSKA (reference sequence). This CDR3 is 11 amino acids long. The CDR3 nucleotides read TGCAGTGCTAGTCGTAGAAACACCATATATTTT. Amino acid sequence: CSASRRNTIYF.

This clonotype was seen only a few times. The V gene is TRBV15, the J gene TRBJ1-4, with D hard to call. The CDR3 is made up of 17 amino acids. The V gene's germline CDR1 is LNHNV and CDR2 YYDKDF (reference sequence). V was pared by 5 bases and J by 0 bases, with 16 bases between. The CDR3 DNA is TGTGCCACCAGCCGCTTCCAGAGATTTGCAACTAATGAAAAACTGTTTTTT. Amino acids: CATSRFQRFATNEKLFF. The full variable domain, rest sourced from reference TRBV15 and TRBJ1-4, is DAMVIQNPRYQVTQFGKPVTLSCSQTLNHNVMYWYQQKSSQAPKLLFHYYDKDFNNEADTPDNFQSRRPNTSFCFLDIRSPGLGDTAMYLCATSRFQRFATNEKLFFGSGTQLSVL.

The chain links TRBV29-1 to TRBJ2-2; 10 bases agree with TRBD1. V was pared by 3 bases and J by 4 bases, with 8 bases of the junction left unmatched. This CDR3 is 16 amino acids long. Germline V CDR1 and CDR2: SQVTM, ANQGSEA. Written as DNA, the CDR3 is TGCAGCGTTGACTCGGGACAGGGGAGTAGCACCGGGGAGCTGTTTTTT. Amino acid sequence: CSVDSGQGSSTGELFF.

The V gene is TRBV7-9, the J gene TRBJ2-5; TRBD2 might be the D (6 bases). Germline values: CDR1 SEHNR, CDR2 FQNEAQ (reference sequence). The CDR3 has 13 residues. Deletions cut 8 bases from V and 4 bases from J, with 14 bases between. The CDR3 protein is CASARGSGETQYF. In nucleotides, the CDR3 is TGTGCCAGCGCTCGGGGGAGCGGAGAGACCCAGTACTTC.

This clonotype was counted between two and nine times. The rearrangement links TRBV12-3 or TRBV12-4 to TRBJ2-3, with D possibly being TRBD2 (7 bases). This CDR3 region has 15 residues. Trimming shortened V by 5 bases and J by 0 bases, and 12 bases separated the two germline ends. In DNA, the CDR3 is TGTGCCAGCAGTACGGGGGGCCTTAGCACAGATACGCAGTATTTT. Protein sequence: CASSTGGLSTDTQYF.

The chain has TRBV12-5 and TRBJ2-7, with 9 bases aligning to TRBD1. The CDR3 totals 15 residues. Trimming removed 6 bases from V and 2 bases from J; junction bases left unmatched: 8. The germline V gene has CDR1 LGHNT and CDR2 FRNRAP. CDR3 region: CASGDPGQGTYEQYF. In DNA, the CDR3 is TGTGCTAGTGGCGATCCGGGACAGGGTACCTACGAGCAGTACTTC.

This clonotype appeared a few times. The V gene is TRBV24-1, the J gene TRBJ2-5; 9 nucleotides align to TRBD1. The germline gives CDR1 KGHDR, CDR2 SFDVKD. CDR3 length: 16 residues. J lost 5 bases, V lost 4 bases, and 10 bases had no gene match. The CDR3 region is CATSDPPGQGLETQYF. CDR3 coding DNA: TGTGCCACCAGTGACCCGCCGGGACAGGGTTTGGAGACCCAGTACTTC.

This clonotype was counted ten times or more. The CDR3: CASSSSSGGADTQYF. The CDR3 bases are TGCGCCAGCAGCTCCTCTAGCGGGGGGGCAGATACGCAGTATTTT. The chain recombines TRBV5-1 with TRBJ2-3, with 12 bases matching TRBD2. The J segment lost 4 bases and the V segment lost 3 bases, leaving 3 bases of the junction unmatched. The CDR3 sequence is 15 residues long. Looked up from germline, CDR1 is SGHRS and CDR2 is YFSETQ.

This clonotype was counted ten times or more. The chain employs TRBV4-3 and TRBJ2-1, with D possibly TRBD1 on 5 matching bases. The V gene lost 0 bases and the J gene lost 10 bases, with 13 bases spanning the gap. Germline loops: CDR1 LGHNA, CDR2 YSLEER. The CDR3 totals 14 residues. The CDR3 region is CASSQESRAWEQFF. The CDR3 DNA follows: TGCGCCAGCAGCCAAGAGAGCAGGGCCTGGGAGCAGTTCTTC.

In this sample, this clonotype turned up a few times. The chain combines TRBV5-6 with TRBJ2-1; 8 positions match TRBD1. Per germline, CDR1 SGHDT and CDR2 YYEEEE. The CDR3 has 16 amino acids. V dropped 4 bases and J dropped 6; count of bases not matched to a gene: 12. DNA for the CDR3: TGTGCCAGCAGCCTCCGACAGGGGACGGCGGTCAATGAGCAGTTCTTC. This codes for CASSLRQGTAVNEQFF.

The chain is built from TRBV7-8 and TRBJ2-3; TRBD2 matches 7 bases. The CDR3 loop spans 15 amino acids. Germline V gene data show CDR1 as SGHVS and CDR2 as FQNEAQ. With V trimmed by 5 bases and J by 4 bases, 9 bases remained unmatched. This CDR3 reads CASSARRDYSDTQYF. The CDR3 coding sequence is TGTGCCAGCAGCGCCCGCCGGGACTACTCAGATACGCAGTATTTT.

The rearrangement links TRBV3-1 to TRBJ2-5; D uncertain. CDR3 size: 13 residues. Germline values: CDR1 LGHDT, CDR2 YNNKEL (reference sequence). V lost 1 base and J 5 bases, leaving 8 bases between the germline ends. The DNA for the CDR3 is TGTGCCAGCAGCCAAGGGGTGGTGGAGACCCAGTACTTC. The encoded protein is CASSQGVVETQYF.

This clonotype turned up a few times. CDR3 sequence: CASSYELAAGTDTQYF. CDR3 sequence (DNA): TGTGCCAGCAGTTACGAACTAGCGGCGGGGACAGATACGCAGTATTTT. This sequence joins TRBV6-2 or TRBV6-3 and TRBJ2-3; 8 bases line up with TRBD2. CDR3 length equals 16 residues. From germline, CDR1 is MNHEY and CDR2 SVGEGT. J gave up 3 bases and V 2 bases, and 7 bases lay outside the gene matches.

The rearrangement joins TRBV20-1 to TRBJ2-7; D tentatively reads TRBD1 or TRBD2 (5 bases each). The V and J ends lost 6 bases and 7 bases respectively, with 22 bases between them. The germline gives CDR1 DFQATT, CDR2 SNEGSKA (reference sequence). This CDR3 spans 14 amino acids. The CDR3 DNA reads TGCAGTGCCCAGACCGGGACGGACGTTTTTGAGCAGTACTTC. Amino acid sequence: CSAQTGTDVFEQYF.

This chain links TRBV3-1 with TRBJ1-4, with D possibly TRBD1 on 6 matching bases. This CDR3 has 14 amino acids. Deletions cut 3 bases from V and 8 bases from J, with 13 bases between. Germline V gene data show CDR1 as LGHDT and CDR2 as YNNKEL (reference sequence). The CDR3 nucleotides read TGTGCCAGCAGCCAGTACAGGGATGAGGAAAAACTGTTTTTT. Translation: CASSQYRDEEKLFF.

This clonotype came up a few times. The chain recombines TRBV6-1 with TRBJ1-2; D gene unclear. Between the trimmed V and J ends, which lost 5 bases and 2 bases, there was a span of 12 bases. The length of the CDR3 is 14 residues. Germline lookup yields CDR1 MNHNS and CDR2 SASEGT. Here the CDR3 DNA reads TGTGCCAGCAGTCCTTTACTTAACAACTATGGCTACACCTTC. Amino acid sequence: CASSPLLNNYGYTF.

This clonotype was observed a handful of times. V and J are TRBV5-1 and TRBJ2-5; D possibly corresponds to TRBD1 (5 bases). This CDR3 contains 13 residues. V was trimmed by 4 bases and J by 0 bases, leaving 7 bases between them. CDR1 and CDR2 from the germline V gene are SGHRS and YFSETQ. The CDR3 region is CASSPQDQETQYF. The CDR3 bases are TGCGCCAGCAGCCCACAGGACCAAGAGACCCAGTACTTC.

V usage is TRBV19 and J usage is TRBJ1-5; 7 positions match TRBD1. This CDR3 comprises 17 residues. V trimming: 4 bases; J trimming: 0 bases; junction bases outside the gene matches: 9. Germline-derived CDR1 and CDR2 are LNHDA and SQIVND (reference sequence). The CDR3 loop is CASSKWGQSYSNQPQHF. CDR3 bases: TGTGCCAGTAGTAAGTGGGGACAGAGCTATAGCAATCAGCCCCAGCATTTT.

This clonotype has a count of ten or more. The CDR3 bases are TGCAGTGCTAGAGTAATAGCGGGGGGGCCTACCAAAAACATTCAGTACTTC. As protein: CSARVIAGGPTKNIQYF. The chain joins TRBV20-1 to TRBJ2-4, with 11 bases identical to TRBD2. Germline CDR1 and CDR2: DFQATT and SNEGSKA (reference sequence). The CDR3 spans 17 residues. The V and J ends lost 1 base and 2 bases, in that order; junction bases with no gene match: 7.